A single sample gave rise to the 28 T cell receptor beta chains below, sequenced in a study of spatial heterogeneity in lung cancer (dated by TCRdb to 2018 to 2020). Preparation of the library involved 5' RACE. The listed sequencing device is NextSeq 500. Clones were called with MiXCR by TCRdb after fastp trimmed the public reads at Q25, and only in-frame beta chains were retained. One record per CDR3 amino acid sequence lists the most common genes and DNA. The sample table lists roughly 46,000 distinct CDR3 sequences, 10% to 15% of them with a count of one. Roughly a third of the sample rests with the top ten. The time point label on this specimen signifies: blood at routine non-recurrence follow-up after resection. The source material was PBMCs, sampled at follow-up. These TCRs come from a male donor with early-stage non-small cell lung cancer.

This clonotype was picked up many times. The chain uses TRBV12-3 or TRBV12-4 and TRBJ2-7; TRBD1 matches 8 bases. The CDR3 extends over 14 amino acids. With V trimmed by 4 bases and J by 7 bases, 9 bases remained unmatched. CDR3 in DNA: TGTGCCAGCAGTTCCCGACAGGGGTTGGGGGAGCAGTACTTC. Translated, it gives CASSSRQGLGEQYF.

The V call is TRBV7-9, the J call TRBJ2-7, with D tentatively TRBD1 or TRBD2 (6 bases each). Germline CDR1 and CDR2: SEHNR and FQNEAQ (reference sequence). V dropped 3 bases and J dropped 0 bases, with 21 bases sitting between them. There are 18 residues in the CDR3. In DNA form, the CDR3 reads TGTGCCAGCAGCTTTTCGGGGGCAGGGGTCCCGACCTCCTACGAGCAGTACTTC. Protein sequence: CASSFSGAGVPTSYEQYF.

The table lists this clonotype with many counts. The V gene is TRBV7-2, the J gene TRBJ2-3; no clear D. Germline CDR1 reads SGHTA; CDR2 reads FQGNSA. The CDR3 consists of 12 residues. V was trimmed by 5 bases and J by 4 bases, leaving 7 bases between them. In DNA form, the CDR3 reads TGTGCCAGCAGCCGCAACGCAGATACGCAGTATTTT. It translates to CASSRNADTQYF. Together with reference TRBV7-2 and TRBJ2-3, the CDR3 gives the full variable domain: GAGVSQSPSNKVTEKGKDVELRCDPISGHTALYWYRQSLGQGLEFLIYFQGNSAPDKSGLPSDRFSAERTGGSVSTLTIQRTQQEDSAVYLCASSRNADTQYFGPGTRLTVL.

The chain has TRBV11-2 and TRBJ1-2; unclear D gene. This CDR3 region has 14 residues. Trimming shortened V by 5 bases and J by 8 bases, and 18 bases separated the two germline ends. Germline V lookup: CDR1 SGHAT, CDR2 FQNNGV. CDR3 DNA sequence: TGTGCCAGCAGCGGCCCCAGGACGGGAGTCGGCTACACCTTC. Protein product: CASSGPRTGVGYTF. Full variable domain (remainder filled in from reference TRBV11-2 and TRBJ1-2): EAGVAQSPRYKIIEKRQSVAFWCNPISGHATLYWYQQILGQGPKLLIQFQNNGVVDDSQLPKDRFSAERLKGVDSTLKIQPAKLEDSAVYLCASSGPRTGVGYTFGSGTRLTVV.

The table lists this clonotype with a few counts. The chain combines TRBV7-2 with TRBJ1-4; maybe TRBD1 (6 bases). The germline gives CDR1 SGHTA, CDR2 FQGNSA. The CDR3 is 15 amino acids. Trimming pared 3 bases from V and 7 bases from J, leaving 15 bases between. CDR3 DNA: TGTGCCAGCAGCTTCCAGGGGCCGACTCTTGAAAAACTGTTTTTT. Its protein product is CASSFQGPTLEKLFF.

This clonotype was observed at least ten times. J is TRBJ2-7 and V is TRBV5-1; D is unresolved. This CDR3 region has 10 residues. The V gene lost 3 bases and the J gene lost 2 bases, with 0 bases spanning the gap. Germline V gene lookup returns CDR1 SGHRS and CDR2 YFSETQ. CDR3 residues: CASSSYEQYF. In DNA form, the CDR3 reads TGCGCCAGCAGCTCCTACGAGCAGTACTTC. Filled out from reference TRBV5-1 and TRBJ2-7, the complete variable domain reads KAGVTQTPRYLIKTRGQQVTLSCSPISGHRSVSWYQQTPGQGLQFLFEYFSETQRNKGNFPGRFSGRQFSNSRSEMNVSTLELGDSALYLCASSSYEQYFGPGTRLTVT.

This clonotype was seen many times. V is TRBV5-6 and J is TRBJ2-6, with 8 bases identical to TRBD1. The CDR3 consists of 14 residues. Germline CDR1 reads SGHDT; CDR2 reads YYEEEE. With V trimmed by 7 bases and J by 19 bases, 19 bases remained unmatched. The CDR3 reads CASAEGQGFPRRTF. The CDR3 DNA is TGTGCCAGCGCCGAAGGACAGGGATTCCCCCGGCGCACTTTC.

This clonotype was counted at least ten times. V and J are TRBV7-3 and TRBJ2-1; 8 bases agree with TRBD1. The V gene's germline CDR1 is SGHTA and CDR2 FQGTGA. CDR3 size: 14 residues. With 5 bases clipped from V and 7 bases from J, the junction kept 7 bases outside the gene matches. The CDR3 bases are TGTGCCAGCAGCCCCAGCGGACAGGGAAATGAGCAGTTCTTC. Amino acid sequence: CASSPSGQGNEQFF.

A few counts support this clonotype. The chain joins TRBV19 to TRBJ1-5; TRBD1 is a possible D gene (5 bases). Trimming pared 0 bases from V and 3 bases from J, leaving 6 bases between. CDR1 is LNHDA, CDR2 SQIVND, per germline (reference sequence). The CDR3 contains 14 residues. The CDR3 DNA reads TGTGCCAGTAGTATAGAACAGGTCAATCAGCCCCAGCATTTT. Amino acid sequence: CASSIEQVNQPQHF.

This rearrangement joins TRBV7-2 to TRBJ1-2; D unresolved. The germline V gene has CDR1 SGHTA and CDR2 FQGNSA. Trimming removed 4 bases at V and 0 bases at J, with 12 bases between. The CDR3 is made up of 15 amino acids. CDR3 nucleotides: TGTGCCAGCAGCTCTCAATCCACAGCTAACTATGGCTACACCTTC. Translating it yields CASSSQSTANYGYTF. The whole variable domain, remainder taken from reference TRBV7-2 and TRBJ1-2, is GAGVSQSPSNKVTEKGKDVELRCDPISGHTALYWYRQSLGQGLEFLIYFQGNSAPDKSGLPSDRFSAERTGGSVSTLTIQRTQQEDSAVYLCASSSQSTANYGYTFGSGTRLTVV.

The genes are TRBV6-1 and TRBJ1-1; 8 positions agree with TRBD1. In germline, CDR1 is MNHNS, CDR2 SASEGT. Unmatched junction bases numbered 9, after V lost 7 bases and J lost 5 bases. CDR3 size: 14 residues. The CDR3 loop reads CASTGRGLGTEAFF. CDR3 nucleotide sequence: TGTGCCAGCACGGGCAGGGGGCTCGGGACTGAAGCTTTCTTT.

This clonotype was detected ten times or more. V gene TRBV6-5 combines with J gene TRBJ2-4; 12 bases line up with TRBD2. Germline V gene sequence: CDR1 MNHEY, CDR2 SVGAGI. CDR3 length equals 15 residues. V shed 2 bases, J shed 4 bases, and the junction held 0 bases outside the gene matches. CDR3 sequence reads: CASSYGLAGKNIQYF. As DNA, the CDR3 is TGTGCCAGCAGTTACGGACTAGCGGGGAAAAACATTCAGTACTTC.

The chain recombines TRBV19 with TRBJ1-5; 10 bases fit TRBD1. This CDR3 is built from 18 residues. V dropped 4 bases and J dropped 6; count of bases not matched to a gene: 15. Germline CDR1 and CDR2: LNHDA and SQIVND (reference sequence). The CDR3 reads CASSTPGQGPPGGQPQHF. The CDR3 region has the DNA TGTGCCAGTAGTACACCGGGACAGGGGCCACCTGGGGGTCAGCCCCAGCATTTT.

This clonotype has ten or more counts. The chain uses TRBV6-2 or TRBV6-3 and TRBJ2-7; D not certain. The CDR3 is 12 residues long. Germline CDR1 is MNHEY and CDR2 is SVGEGT. Trimming shortened V by 6 bases and J by 4 bases, and 10 bases separated the two germline ends. The CDR3 DNA follows: TGTGCCAGCAGAGCTAGTTCTTACGAGCAGTACTTC. Protein: CASRASSYEQYF.

This clonotype came up many times. The rearrangement links TRBV13 to TRBJ1-2; 7 nucleotides line up with TRBD1. This CDR3 has 15 amino acids. V shed 4 bases, J shed 2 bases, and the junction held 7 bases outside the gene matches. The germline V gene has CDR1 PRHDT and CDR2 FYEKMQ (reference sequence). The CDR3: CASSSGGQFNYGYTF. CDR3 in DNA: TGTGCCAGCAGCTCCGGGGGACAGTTCAACTATGGCTACACCTTC.

This clonotype was detected a few times. V gene TRBV12-3 or TRBV12-4 combines with J gene TRBJ2-1; D is perhaps TRBD2 (5 bases). This CDR3 is 14 amino acids long. V was clipped by 7 bases and J by 6 bases, with 16 bases between them. For the CDR3, the DNA is TGTGCCAGCAACCCGGGCCCCGAGGGCAATGAGCAGTTCTTC. Translation: CASNPGPEGNEQFF.

This clonotype was counted a few times. The V gene is TRBV3-1, the J gene TRBJ1-5, with D perhaps TRBD1 (5 bases). CDR1 LGHDT and CDR2 YNNKEL come from the germline V gene (reference sequence). Trimming left V 0 bases short and J 12 bases short, with 9 bases between. The CDR3 loop spans 12 amino acids. The CDR3 protein is CASSQEETGQHF. The CDR3 DNA is TGTGCCAGCAGCCAAGAGGAAACAGGCCAGCATTTT.

This clonotype came up many times. The genes are TRBV18 and TRBJ2-5; 7 bases align to TRBD2. CDR3 length equals 14 residues. The germline V gene has CDR1 KGHSH and CDR2 LQKENI. The V and J ends lost 3 bases and 4 bases, in that order; junction bases with no gene match: 5. The CDR3 protein is CASSPRGISETQYF. The CDR3 coding sequence is TGTGCCAGCTCACCGCGGGGGATCTCAGAGACCCAGTACTTC. The variable domain in full, with the rest retrieved from reference TRBV18 and TRBJ2-5, is NAGVMQNPRHLVRRRGQEARLRCSPMKGHSHVYWYRQLPEEGLKFMVYLQKENIIDESGMPKERFSAEFPKEGPSILRIQQVVRGDSAAYFCASSPRGISETQYFGPGTRLLVL.

This clonotype was observed a handful of times. V and J are TRBV29-1 and TRBJ2-3; D ambiguous. Germline V gene lookup returns CDR1 SQVTM and CDR2 ANQGSEA. CDR3 length: 12 residues. The V end lost 5 bases, the J end lost 1 base, and 7 bases lay between the germline ends. This CDR3 reads CSVRAGTDTQYF. CDR3 nucleotide sequence: TGCAGCGTTCGGGCGGGCACAGATACGCAGTATTTT.

This chain uses TRBV20-1 with TRBJ2-1; 10 bases match TRBD2. Germline V lookup: CDR1 DFQATT, CDR2 SNEGSKA (reference sequence). This CDR3 comprises 16 residues. The V segment lost 6 bases and the J segment 8 bases; nucleotides outside the gene matches: 16. As DNA, the CDR3 is TGCAGTGCCACGAGGCCAGCGGGAGGGCCATCGGATGAGCAGTTCTTC. It yields the protein CSATRPAGGPSDEQFF.

This clonotype was counted a few times. The V call is TRBV11-2, the J call TRBJ1-4; D perhaps matches TRBD1 (5 bases). This CDR3 spans 15 amino acids. CDR1 is SGHAT, CDR2 FQNNGV, per germline. V gave up 0 bases and J gave up 5 bases, with 10 bases separating them. DNA for the CDR3: TGTGCCAGCAGCTTAGACGGGGGAAGAAATGAAAAACTGTTTTTT. Translating gives CASSLDGGRNEKLFF.

This clonotype was observed a handful of times. V usage is TRBV10-3 and J usage is TRBJ1-1; no clear D gene. Deletions cut 1 base from V and 3 bases from J, with 12 bases between. The CDR3 covers 15 residues. The germline gives CDR1 ENHRY, CDR2 SYGVKD. Written as DNA, the CDR3 is TGTGCCATCAGTGAGTTTAACCCCGGGGACACTGAAGCTTTCTTT. It yields the protein CAISEFNPGDTEAFF.

This clonotype appeared many times. This sequence joins TRBV27 and TRBJ2-3, with TRBD2 matching 7 bases. V lost 6 bases and J lost 1; bases outside the gene matches: 7. The CDR3 consists of 15 residues. Germline CDR1 and CDR2: MNHEY and SMNVEV (reference sequence). The CDR3 region is CASSLRDYRTDTQYF. DNA of the CDR3: TGTGCCAGCAGCCTACGGGACTACCGCACAGATACGCAGTATTTT.

The V call is TRBV9, the J call TRBJ1-2; 7 bases line up with TRBD1. Germline V gene lookup returns CDR1 SGDLS and CDR2 YYNGEE. The V and J ends lost 7 bases and 8 bases, in that order; junction bases with no gene match: 8. The CDR3 runs to 12 residues. CDR3 in amino acids: CASGTTGSGYTF. The CDR3 DNA follows: TGTGCCAGCGGAACGACAGGGTCGGGCTACACCTTC. The whole variable domain, filled in from reference TRBV9 and TRBJ1-2, reads DSGVTQTPKHLITATGQRVTLRCSPRSGDLSVYWYQQSLDQGLQFLIQYYNGEERAKGNILERFSAQQFPDLHSELNLSSLELGDSALYFCASGTTGSGYTFGSGTRLTVV.

The sample holds many counts of this clonotype. The chain recombines TRBV2 with TRBJ1-1; no clear D. CDR3 length: 12 amino acids. Germline CDR1 reads SNHLY; CDR2 reads FYNNEI. The V end lost 4 bases, the J end lost 10 bases, and 13 bases lay between the germline ends. CDR3 in DNA: TGTGCCAGCAGTGCATTGTGGTATCGAGCTTTCTTT. It is translated as CASSALWYRAFF. Variable domain in full (rest from reference TRBV2 and TRBJ1-1): EPEVTQTPSHQVTQMGQEVILRCVPISNHLYFYWYRQILGQKVEFLVSFYNNEISEKSEIFDDQFSVERPDGSNFTLKIRSTKLEDSAMYFCASSALWYRAFFGQGTRLTVV.

This clonotype was observed a few times. The CDR3 region is CASSLKGFGSPLHF. The CDR3 nucleotides read TGTGCCAGCAGCTTAAAGGGGTTTGGGTCACCCCTCCACTTT. This chain joins TRBV7-3 and TRBJ1-6, with a tentative D call TRBD1 (5 bases). From germline, CDR1 is SGHTA and CDR2 FQGTGA. This CDR3 is built from 14 residues. Between the trimmed V and J ends, which lost 1 base and 10 bases, there was a span of 11 bases.

On this clonotype itself: One end of the junction varies from germline; a read error may be responsible. The chain employs TRBV6-5 and TRBJ2-4; D gene uncertain. CDR1 MNHEY and CDR2 SVGAGI come from the germline V gene. CDR3 length equals 15 residues. The CDR3 reads CTSRSESGAKNIQYF. The CDR3 nucleotides are TGTACCAGCAGATCAGAATCCGGAGCCAAAAACATTCAGTACTTC.

The J gene is TRBJ1-1, the V gene TRBV21-1. TRBV21-1 is flagged as a pseudogene. The CDR3 runs to 14 residues. For the CDR3, the DNA is TGTGCCAGCAGCAACGGCCGTTTGGGCACTGAAGCTTTCTTT. Translating it yields CASSNGRLGTEAFF.